Presented here are 29 T cell receptor beta chains from one specimen sequenced in a study of blood T cell repertoires in COVID-19. Only in-frame clones appear in the TCRdb table, and some are missing; sequencing was by immunoSEQ multiplex PCR. Among about 190,000 clones, approximately 79% were seen once, and the ten largest hold 12%. Sequencing used peripheral blood. These TCRs come from a woman aged 45-65 years with acute or convalescent COVID-19.

This clone was detected only a few times. The V and J genes are TRBV2 and TRBJ1-2; D might be TRBD1 (5 bases). The CDR3 length is 12 residues. CDR1 is SNHLY and CDR2 is FYNNEI in the germline V gene. Trimming cost V 7 bases and J 3 bases, with 9 bases left between them. CDR3 sequence reads: CASTRQHYGYTF. Here the CDR3 DNA reads TGTGCCAGCACGAGACAGCACTATGGCTACACCTTC.

The V and J genes are TRBV5-4 and TRBJ2-7; possibly TRBD2 for D (6 bases). This CDR3 has 15 amino acids. Germline V gene lookup returns CDR1 SGHNT and CDR2 YYREEE (reference sequence). V was clipped by 4 bases and J by 3 bases, with 17 bases between them. The CDR3 is CASSPWGEEVYEQYF. CDR3 coding DNA: TGTGCCAGCAGCCCCTGGGGGGAGGAGGTCTACGAGCAGTACTTC.

This sequence joins TRBV5-1 and TRBJ1-2; the match to TRBD1 covers 7 bases. The CDR3 runs 15 residues. After removal of 3 bases from V and 0 bases from J, the junction contained 5 bases not matched to a gene. The germline V gene has CDR1 SGHRS and CDR2 YFSETQ. The CDR3 loop is CASSSTGTANYGYTF. CDR3 in DNA: TGCGCCAGCAGCTCAACCGGGACAGCTAACTATGGCTACACCTTC.

The gene calls are TRBV27 and TRBJ1-5; a possible D gene is TRBD1 (6 bases). The CDR3 contains 15 residues. From germline, CDR1 is MNHEY and CDR2 SMNVEV (reference sequence). Trimming removed 2 bases at V and 7 bases at J, with 15 bases between. The CDR3 DNA sequence: TGTGCCAGCAGTTTAAGGCCTGGGGGCGACCAGCCCCAGCATTTT. It translates to CASSLRPGGDQPQHF.

The V gene is TRBV7-8, the J gene TRBJ2-3; no firm D call. With 4 bases removed from V and 8 bases from J, the gap between germline ends came to 19 bases. Germline V CDR1 and CDR2: SGHVS, FQNEAQ. The CDR3 is made up of 15 amino acids. CDR3 residues: CASSSPREARGTQYF. The CDR3, as DNA: TGTGCCAGCAGCTCCCCAAGAGAAGCCCGAGGTACGCAGTATTTT.

The rearrangement uses TRBV29-1 and TRBJ1-2; perhaps TRBD1 as D (6 bases). The CDR3 covers 14 residues. Germline V lookup: CDR1 SQVTM, CDR2 ANQGSEA. V lost 2 bases and J lost 0, with 10 bases in between. Here the CDR3 DNA reads TGCAGCGTTGAAAGGAAGGGGGCTAACTATGGCTACACCTTC. Translating gives CSVERKGANYGYTF.

This chain joins TRBV6-5 and TRBJ1-6, with 8 bases fitting TRBD1. V shed 5 bases and J 11 bases; nucleotides not matched to a gene: 11. Per the germline V gene, CDR1 is MNHEY and CDR2 is SVGAGI. The CDR3 contains 15 residues. In DNA, the CDR3 is TGTGCCAGCAGTATCGGACAGGGTTTTAGGGCACCCCTCCACTTT. This gives the protein CASSIGQGFRAPLHF.

The chain carries TRBV6-5 and TRBJ1-6, with a weak D call TRBD1 (6 bases). CDR1 is MNHEY, CDR2 SVGAGI, per germline. The CDR3 runs to 16 residues. Trimming took off 2 bases at V and 2 bases at J, with 10 bases between the two ends. The DNA for the CDR3 is TGTGCCAGCAGTTACCAGGGGATCGCCTATAATTCACCCCTCCACTTT. The encoded protein is CASSYQGIAYNSPLHF.

This clone has only a few counts. The chain has TRBV9 and TRBJ1-1, with D unresolved. This CDR3 spans 13 amino acids. CDR1 SGDLS and CDR2 YYNGEE come from the germline V gene. Trimming shortened V by 0 bases and J by 11 bases, and 14 bases separated the two germline ends. CDR3 amino acids: CASSVGHSQRAFF. In DNA, the CDR3 is TGTGCCAGCAGCGTAGGGCACTCCCAGAGGGCTTTCTTT.

The rearrangement links TRBV4-3 to TRBJ1-1; weak D call: TRBD1 (5 bases). Per the germline V gene, CDR1 is LGHNA and CDR2 is YSLEER. The length of the CDR3 is 17 residues. V lost 4 bases, J lost 2 bases, and 20 bases lay in between. The CDR3 sequence: CASSPDGRAGINTEAFF. The CDR3 nucleotides read TGCGCCAGCAGCCCTGATGGAAGGGCAGGGATCAACACTGAAGCTTTCTTT.

V is TRBV19 and J is TRBJ2-4; D unresolved. This CDR3 region has 14 residues. Germline CDR1 reads LNHDA; CDR2 reads SQIVND (reference sequence). The V and J ends lost 7 bases and 5 bases respectively, with 15 bases between them. The CDR3 bases are TGTGCCAGTACACGTCATTCCCCAGAAAACATTCAGTACTTC. As protein: CASTRHSPENIQYF.

This chain connects TRBV7-2 to TRBJ2-3; D is unresolved. Trimming cost V 2 bases and J 2 bases, with 14 bases left between them. Germline lookup yields CDR1 SGHTA and CDR2 FQGNSA. The CDR3 spans 16 residues. Here the CDR3 DNA reads TGTGCCAGCAGCTTACGTCCGGGTCTCATCACAGATACGCAGTATTTT. This translates into CASSLRPGLITDTQYF.

V gene TRBV25-1 combines with J gene TRBJ2-1; perhaps TRBD2 as D (6 bases). The germline V gene encodes CDR1 MGHDK and CDR2 SYGVNS. The CDR3 sequence is 15 residues long. The ends were cut back, 6 bases at V and 3 bases at J, with 15 bases in the middle. CDR3 in amino acids: CASRQRDSGYNEQFF. The CDR3 DNA reads TGTGCCAGCAGGCAGAGGGACTCCGGCTACAATGAGCAGTTCTTC. Full variable domain (outside the CDR3, taken from reference TRBV25-1 and TRBJ2-1): EADIYQTPRYLVIGTGKKITLECSQTMGHDKMYWYQQDPGMELHLIHYSYGVNSTEKGDLSSESTVSRIRTEHFPLTLESARPSHTSQYLCASRQRDSGYNEQFFGPGTRLTVL.

The J gene is TRBJ2-1, the V gene TRBV28; 10 positions match TRBD1. Germline V lookup: CDR1 MDHEN, CDR2 SYDVKM. This CDR3 region has 17 residues. The ends lost 5 bases at V and 2 bases at J; junction bases unmatched: 9. CDR3 region: CASSPSPGQGPYNEQFF. CDR3 nucleotides: TGTGCCAGCAGTCCCTCTCCGGGACAGGGGCCCTACAATGAGCAGTTCTTC. The complete variable domain, with remaining parts taken from reference TRBV28 and TRBJ2-1, reads DVKVTQSSRYLVKRTGEKVFLECVQDMDHENMFWYRQDPGLGLRLIYFSYDVKMKEKGDIPEGYSVSREKKERFSLILESASTNQTSMYLCASSPSPGQGPYNEQFFGPGTRLTVL.

This clone showed up just a few times. The chain employs TRBV11-2 and TRBJ1-1; D gene unclear. Germline CDR1 reads SGHAT; CDR2 reads FQNNGV. The CDR3 has 14 amino acids. Trimming removed 6 bases from V and 0 bases from J, with 11 bases in between. The CDR3, as DNA: TGTGCCAGCAGTGAACAGAATATGAACACTGAAGCTTTCTTT. Its protein product is CASSEQNMNTEAFF.

V and J are TRBV18 and TRBJ2-3; TRBD1 agrees at 8 bases. From germline, CDR1 is KGHSH and CDR2 LQKENI. Unmatched junction bases numbered 10, after V lost 6 bases and J lost 2 bases. The CDR3 is 16 amino acids. This CDR3 reads CASSLQGASFTDTQYF. CDR3 nucleotide sequence: TGTGCCAGCTCGCTCCAGGGGGCCTCTTTCACAGATACGCAGTATTTT.

The CDR3 bases are TGTGCCAGCTCACCATTCCCCAATGATGGCTACACCTTC. Translation gives CASSPFPNDGYTF. The chain is built from TRBV18 and TRBJ1-2, with no clear D. The CDR3 is made up of 13 amino acids. Germline V gene data show CDR1 as KGHSH and CDR2 as LQKENI. Trimming took off 2 bases at V and 6 bases at J, with 10 bases between the two ends. The entire variable domain, with the rest obtained from reference TRBV18 and TRBJ1-2, is as follows: NAGVMQNPRHLVRRRGQEARLRCSPMKGHSHVYWYRQLPEEGLKFMVYLQKENIIDESGMPKERFSAEFPKEGPSILRIQQVVRGDSAAYFCASSPFPNDGYTFGSGTRLTVV.

This chain connects TRBV7-2 to TRBJ1-1; D ambiguous. Germline assignment: CDR1 SGHTA and CDR2 FQGNSA. Trimming stripped 5 bases from V and 6 bases from J, with 10 bases between. The CDR3 consists of 12 residues. The CDR3 DNA sequence: TGTGCCAGCAGCCGACTGAAAGCTGAAGCTTTCTTT. Its translation: CASSRLKAEAFF.

The chain has TRBV6-2 or TRBV6-3 and TRBJ2-3; 8 nucleotides line up with TRBD2. The CDR3 loop spans 16 amino acids. Germline loops: CDR1 MNHEY, CDR2 SVGEGT. After removal of 5 bases from V and 0 bases from J, the junction contained 7 bases not matched to a gene. CDR3 sequence reads: CASSAGGPVSTDTQYF. Here the CDR3 DNA reads TGTGCCAGCAGTGCGGGAGGCCCCGTTAGCACAGATACGCAGTATTTT.

The CDR3 bases are TGTGCCAGCAGGAACGGACTAGCGGGGGGCCAGTACTTC. Encoded protein: CASRNGLAGGQYF. V and J are TRBV2 and TRBJ2-5; 14 bases agree with TRBD2. J was trimmed by 10 bases and V by 6 bases; bases with no gene match: 4. CDR3 length: 13 amino acids. CDR1 SNHLY and CDR2 FYNNEI come from the germline V gene.

J is TRBJ2-7 and V is TRBV10-2; TRBD2 matches 13 bases. The J segment lost 5 bases and the V segment lost 6 bases, leaving 10 bases of the junction unmatched. In germline, CDR1 is WSHSY, CDR2 SAAADI. This CDR3 is 16 amino acids long. The CDR3 coding sequence is TGCGCCAGCAGGGCAGGACTAGCGGGAGTAGGGGACGAGCAGTACTTC. Translation: CASRAGLAGVGDEQYF.

This clone was observed a few times. This sequence joins TRBV10-1 and TRBJ2-1; 7 bases map to TRBD1. Trimming at V came to 3 bases and at J to 10 bases, leaving 6 bases not matched to a gene. The CDR3 extends over 13 amino acids. CDR1 and CDR2 (germline): WNHNN, SYGVQD (reference sequence). The chain's CDR3 is CASSEKPGGEQFF. The CDR3 DNA is TGCGCCAGCAGTGAAAAGCCAGGGGGAGAGCAGTTCTTC.

This clone was picked up one time. The genes are TRBV7-8 and TRBJ1-1, with 8 bases matching TRBD1. Per the germline V gene, CDR1 is SGHVS and CDR2 is FQNEAQ. V lost 5 bases, J lost 9 bases, and 5 bases stayed unmatched. This CDR3 is built from 12 residues. The CDR3 DNA reads TGTGCCAGCAGCCCCAGGACAGGGCAAGCTTTCTTT. This sequence encodes CASSPRTGQAFF.

J is TRBJ2-7 and V is TRBV18; 10 bases match TRBD1. The V gene end was trimmed by 1 base and the J gene end by 6 bases; junction bases not matched to a gene: 6. The CDR3 is 15 residues long. CDR1 and CDR2 from the germline V gene are KGHSH and LQKENI. DNA of the CDR3: TGTGCCAGCTCACCACTGGGACAGGGGACGAGCGAGCAGTACTTC. Its protein product is CASSPLGQGTSEQYF.

The chain recombines TRBV6-6 with TRBJ1-1; D is uncertain. Germline V lookup: CDR1 MNHNY, CDR2 SVGAGI (reference sequence). Trimming shortened V by 1 base and J by 1 base, and 7 bases separated the two germline ends. The CDR3 is made up of 14 amino acids. CDR3 in amino acids: CASSYYRGNTEAFF. CDR3 DNA: TGTGCCAGCAGTTACTACCGGGGGAACACTGAAGCTTTCTTT.

CDR3 region: CASSEIKGAEKLFF. In DNA form, the CDR3 reads TGTGCCAGCAGTGAAATTAAGGGGGCGGAAAAACTGTTTTTT. The J gene is TRBJ1-4, the V gene TRBV25-1, with TRBD1 matching 7 bases. V lost 2 bases, J lost 8 bases, and 5 bases stayed unmatched. The CDR3 is made up of 14 amino acids. CDR1 is MGHDK and CDR2 is SYGVNS in the germline V gene. The full variable domain, in which reference TRBV25-1 and TRBJ1-4 provide the parts outside the CDR3, is EADIYQTPRYLVIGTGKKITLECSQTMGHDKMYWYQQDPGMELHLIHYSYGVNSTEKGDLSSESTVSRIRTEHFPLTLESARPSHTSQYLCASSEIKGAEKLFFGSGTQLSVL.

The chain is built from TRBV5-1 and TRBJ1-2, with TRBD1 matching over 9 bases. CDR1 is SGHRS, CDR2 YFSETQ, per germline. V dropped 4 bases and J dropped 4; count of bases not matched to a gene: 8. CDR3 length: 15 residues. CDR3 protein: CASSPQGAQGYGYTF. For the CDR3, the DNA is TGCGCCAGCAGCCCACAGGGGGCGCAGGGCTATGGCTACACCTTC.

The J gene is TRBJ2-5, the V gene TRBV20-1; weak D call: TRBD1 (5 bases). CDR1 DFQATT and CDR2 SNEGSKA come from the germline V gene (reference sequence). CDR3 length equals 16 residues. Deletions cut 3 bases from V and 2 bases from J, with 19 bases between. This CDR3 reads CSASIFLGANQETQYF. The CDR3, as DNA: TGCAGTGCTAGTATCTTTTTAGGGGCGAATCAAGAGACCCAGTACTTC.

The chain links TRBV30 to TRBJ2-2; no firm D call. The CDR3 is 15 amino acids. Germline V gives CDR1 GTSNPN, CDR2 SVGIG (reference sequence). V lost 2 bases and J 8 bases, leaving 18 bases between the germline ends. CDR3 loop: CAWSTSASITGELFF. The CDR3 coding sequence is TGTGCCTGGAGTACATCCGCATCAATTACGGGGGAGCTGTTTTTT.